This T cell receptor (beta chain) was identified in a study of T cell repertoires in cytomegalovirus infection. Turning to the study itself: CMV epitopes that were recently identified and HLA-C-restricted were used alongside well-studied HLA-B-restricted ones. It was the public TCR beta signatures that indicated both CMV infection and matching HLA type.

This clonotype appeared once. Its antigen is currently unknown. This could be a read error, since a much larger clone is one nucleotide away. Study-wide results and limits: Adding up the frequency of public TCR beta families identified people who carried CMV plus the relevant HLA.

TCRdb re-analysed the reads in MiXCR, keeping a single row per CDR3 protein. The sample has 370,000 or so distinct CDR3 sequences, 34% seen once. CDR3 length equals 16 residues. Germline lookup yields CDR1 SGHTA and CDR2 FQGNSA. V gave up 1 base and J gave up 3 bases, with 15 bases separating them. This sequence was found in a human donor in good health (CMV status not recorded). Some clones in this sample may be carry-over from other donors' samples. The V gene is TRBV7-2, the J gene TRBJ1-1, with D unresolved. Sequences were derived from cultured PBMCs, sampled from culture after CMV antigen stimulation. CDR3: CASSLVGLQRDTEAFF. For the CDR3, the DNA is TGTGCCAGCAGCTTAGTCGGCTTGCAGAGGGACACTGAAGCTTTCTTT.